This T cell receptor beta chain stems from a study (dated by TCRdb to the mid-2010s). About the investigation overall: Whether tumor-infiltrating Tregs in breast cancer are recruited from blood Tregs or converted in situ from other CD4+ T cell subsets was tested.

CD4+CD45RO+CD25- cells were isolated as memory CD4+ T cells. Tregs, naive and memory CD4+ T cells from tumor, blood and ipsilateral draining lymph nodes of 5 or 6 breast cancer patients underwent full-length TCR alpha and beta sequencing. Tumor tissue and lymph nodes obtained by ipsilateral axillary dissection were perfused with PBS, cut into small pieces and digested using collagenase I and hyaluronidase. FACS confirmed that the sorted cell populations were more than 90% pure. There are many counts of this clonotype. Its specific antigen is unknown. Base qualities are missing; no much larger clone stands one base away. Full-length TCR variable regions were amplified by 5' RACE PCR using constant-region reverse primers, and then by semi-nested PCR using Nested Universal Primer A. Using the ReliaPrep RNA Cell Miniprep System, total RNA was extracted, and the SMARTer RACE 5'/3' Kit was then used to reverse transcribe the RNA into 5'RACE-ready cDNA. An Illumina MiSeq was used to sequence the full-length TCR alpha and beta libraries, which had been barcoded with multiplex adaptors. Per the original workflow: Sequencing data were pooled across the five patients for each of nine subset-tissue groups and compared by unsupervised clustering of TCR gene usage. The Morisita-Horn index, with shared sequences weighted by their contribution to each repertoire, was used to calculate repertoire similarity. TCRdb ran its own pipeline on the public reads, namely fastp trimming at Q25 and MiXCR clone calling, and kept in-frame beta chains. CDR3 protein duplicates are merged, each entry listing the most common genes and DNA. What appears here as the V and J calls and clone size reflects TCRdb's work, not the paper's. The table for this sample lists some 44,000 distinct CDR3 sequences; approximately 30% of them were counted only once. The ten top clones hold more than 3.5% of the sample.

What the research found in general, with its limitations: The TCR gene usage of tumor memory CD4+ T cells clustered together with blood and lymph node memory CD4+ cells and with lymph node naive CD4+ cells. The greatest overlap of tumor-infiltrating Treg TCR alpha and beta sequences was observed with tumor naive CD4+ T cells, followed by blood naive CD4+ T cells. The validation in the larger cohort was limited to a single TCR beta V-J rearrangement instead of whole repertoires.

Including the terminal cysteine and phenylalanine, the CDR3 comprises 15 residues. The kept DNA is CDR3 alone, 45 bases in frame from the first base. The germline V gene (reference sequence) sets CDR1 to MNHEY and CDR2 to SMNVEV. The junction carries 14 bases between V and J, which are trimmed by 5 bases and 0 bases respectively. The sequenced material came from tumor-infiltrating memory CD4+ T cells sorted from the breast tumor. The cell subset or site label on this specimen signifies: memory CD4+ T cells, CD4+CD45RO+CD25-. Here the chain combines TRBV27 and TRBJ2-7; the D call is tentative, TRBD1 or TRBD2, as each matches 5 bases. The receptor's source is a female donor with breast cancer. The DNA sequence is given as TGTGCCAGCAGTCCAGAAGCGGACAACTCCTACGAGCAGTACTTC. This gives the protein CASSPEADNSYEQYF.